Shown below are 31 T cell receptor beta chains from a single sample sequenced in a study of T cell responses to AZD1222 COVID-19 vaccine. Clones were read by immunoSEQ multiplex PCR, and TCRdb kept only the in-frame ones, dropping some. The data show some 100,000 clones, more than 75% seen once. Sequencing used peripheral blood, obtained 28 days after the second AZD1222 dose. The receptors come from an adult who received the AZD1222 COVID-19 vaccine.

This chain joins TRBV7-9 and TRBJ2-2; 14 bases fit TRBD2. This CDR3 has 19 residues. V shed 1 base, J shed 5 bases, and the junction held 9 bases outside the gene matches. Germline V lookup: CDR1 SEHNR, CDR2 FQNEAQ (reference sequence). The CDR3 DNA reads TGTGCCAGCAGCTTAGGGGGACTAGCGGGGGTCCCACGGACCGGGGAGCTGTTTTTT. It translates to CASSLGGLAGVPRTGELFF.

This chain uses TRBV20-1 with TRBJ2-7; 8 bases are a match to TRBD2. The CDR3 loop spans 14 amino acids. J gave up 4 bases and V 3 bases, and 8 bases lay outside the gene matches. Germline V gene data show CDR1 as DFQATT and CDR2 as SNEGSKA (reference sequence). This chain's CDR3 is CSASPTSGSYEQYF. CDR3 bases: TGCAGTGCTAGTCCCACTAGCGGAAGTTACGAGCAGTACTTC.

The CDR3 DNA sequence: TGTGCCAGTAGTATTAACGGGTGGAACACTGAAGCTTTCTTT. Its protein product is CASSINGWNTEAFF. This rearrangement joins TRBV19 to TRBJ1-1; unclear D gene. The CDR3 length is 14 residues. CDR1 LNHDA and CDR2 SQIVND come from the germline V gene (reference sequence). V shed 3 bases and J shed 1 base, with 9 bases lying between them. The full variable domain, completed using reference TRBV19 and TRBJ1-1, is DGGITQSPKYLFRKEGQNVTLSCEQNLNHDAMYWYRQDPGQGLRLIYYSQIVNDFQKGDIAEGYSVSREKKESFPLTVTSAQKNPTAFYLCASSINGWNTEAFFGQGTRLTVV.

The V and J genes are TRBV29-1 and TRBJ1-1; D unresolved. Per the germline V gene, CDR1 is SQVTM and CDR2 is ANQGSEA. The V end lost 7 bases, the J end lost 0 bases, and 3 bases lay between the germline ends. The CDR3 length is 10 residues. The CDR3 sequence: CSAVNTEAFF. In DNA, the CDR3 is TGCAGCGCCGTGAACACTGAAGCTTTCTTT.

The rearrangement links TRBV7-8 to TRBJ1-5, with 7 bases lining up with TRBD1. Germline CDR1 reads SGHVS; CDR2 reads FQNEAQ. The V segment lost 5 bases and the J segment 7 bases; nucleotides outside the gene matches: 5. The CDR3 covers 13 residues. In DNA form, the CDR3 reads TGTGCCAGCAGCGAGTACAGGGGACAGCCCCAGCATTTT. It codes for CASSEYRGQPQHF.

The V call is TRBV4-3, the J call TRBJ2-7, with TRBD1 as a possible D gene (6 bases). Trimming pared 0 bases from V and 0 bases from J, leaving 9 bases between. The CDR3 is 15 residues long. Germline V gives CDR1 LGHNA, CDR2 YSLEER. The CDR3 is CASSQEQGPSYEQYF. The CDR3 coding sequence is TGCGCCAGCAGCCAAGAGCAGGGGCCCTCCTACGAGCAGTACTTC.

This sequence joins TRBV6-5 and TRBJ1-1; D gene unclear. The CDR3 is 13 residues long. Trimming removed 2 bases from V and 8 bases from J, with 12 bases in between. Germline CDR1 MNHEY, CDR2 SVGAGI. CDR3 bases: TGTGCCAGCAGTTACAAAATCACGGGGGAAGCTTTCTTT. Amino acid sequence: CASSYKITGEAFF.

This clone was seen just once. The V and J genes are TRBV6-2 or TRBV6-3 and TRBJ2-3, with 7 bases lining up with TRBD2. Germline V gene lookup returns CDR1 MNHEY and CDR2 SVGEGT. V lost 2 bases, J lost 2 bases, and 1 base stayed unmatched. This CDR3 comprises 14 residues. The CDR3 DNA sequence: TGTGCCAGCAGTTACGGGGGGGACACAGATACGCAGTATTTT. This translates into CASSYGGDTDTQYF.

This chain joins TRBV19 and TRBJ1-5; 10 bases are shared with TRBD1. Germline-derived CDR1 and CDR2 are LNHDA and SQIVND (reference sequence). CDR3 length equals 15 residues. Losses at the gene ends were 5 bases for V and 3 bases for J; bases not matched to a gene: 4. The CDR3 is CASSLRQGANQPQHF. For the CDR3, the DNA is TGTGCCAGTAGTCTCCGACAGGGGGCCAATCAGCCCCAGCATTTT.

J is TRBJ1-3 and V is TRBV4-3, with TRBD1 as a possible D gene (5 bases). Trimming stripped 1 base from V and 4 bases from J, with 11 bases between. The CDR3 extends over 15 amino acids. Germline lookup yields CDR1 LGHNA and CDR2 YSLEER. Written as DNA, the CDR3 is TGCGCCAGCAGCCAAGTCCCCGGGGGGGGAAACACCATATATTTT. Its translation: CASSQVPGGGNTIYF.

The chain links TRBV5-6 to TRBJ2-5; no firm D call. CDR1 is SGHDT and CDR2 is YYEEEE in the germline V gene. The CDR3 sequence is 15 residues long. Trimming removed 1 base from V and 1 base from J, with 11 bases in between. CDR3 bases: TGTGCCAGCAGCTTGCGGACGGGTACCCAAGAGACCCAGTACTTC. This gives the protein CASSLRTGTQETQYF.

The chain joins TRBV15 to TRBJ1-2; the match to TRBD1 covers 9 bases. The length of the CDR3 is 16 residues. The germline CDR1 and CDR2 sequences are LNHNV and YYDKDF (reference sequence). V lost 1 base to trimming and J lost 7 bases; unmatched junction nucleotides: 10. In DNA, the CDR3 is TGTGCCACCAGCAGAGCCCAGACAGGGGGTTGGGTTGGCTACACCTTC. Its translation: CATSRAQTGGWVGYTF.

The chain has TRBV18 and TRBJ1-4; the D is unclear. Trimming shortened V by 2 bases and J by 8 bases, and 9 bases separated the two germline ends. Germline CDR1 is KGHSH and CDR2 is LQKENI. CDR3 length: 13 residues. CDR3 loop: CASSPLEGEKLFF. For the CDR3, the DNA is TGTGCCAGCTCACCATTGGAAGGAGAAAAACTGTTTTTT.

This clone appeared a few times. The chain combines TRBV5-1 with TRBJ2-2; 12 positions agree with TRBD1. Germline CDR1 reads SGHRS; CDR2 reads YFSETQ. The CDR3 consists of 16 residues. V dropped 5 bases and J dropped 6; count of bases not matched to a gene: 8. Here the CDR3 DNA reads TGCGCCAGCAGACGAACCGGGACAGGGGGCCCCGGGGAGCTGTTTTTT. This codes for CASRRTGTGGPGELFF.

This chain joins TRBV5-4 and TRBJ2-5, with D tentatively TRBD1 (6 bases). CDR1 and CDR2 (germline): SGHNT, YYREEE (reference sequence). CDR3 length: 14 residues. With 0 bases removed from V and 3 bases from J, the gap between germline ends came to 9 bases. This chain's CDR3 is CASSLGAGEETQYF. The CDR3 DNA sequence: TGTGCCAGCAGCTTGGGGGCAGGGGAAGAGACCCAGTACTTC.

The chain carries TRBV13 and TRBJ2-3; TRBD2 matches 7 bases. CDR3 size: 15 residues. V lost 5 bases, J lost 1 base, and 6 bases stayed unmatched. The germline V gene encodes CDR1 PRHDT and CDR2 FYEKMQ (reference sequence). CDR3 DNA sequence: TGTGCCAGCAGCCTTCGGGGAGGGGGCACAGATACGCAGTATTTT. Protein sequence: CASSLRGGGTDTQYF. The full variable domain, its missing parts supplied by reference TRBV13 and TRBJ2-3, is AAGVIQSPRHLIKEKRETATLKCYPIPRHDTVYWYQQGPGQDPQFLISFYEKMQSDKGSIPDRFSAQQFSDYHSELNMSSLELGDSALYFCASSLRGGGTDTQYFGPGTRLTVL.

This chain uses TRBV29-1 with TRBJ1-2; 7 bases are a match to TRBD1. Germline CDR1 SQVTM, CDR2 ANQGSEA. Trimming cost V 5 bases and J 4 bases; bases outside gene matches: 19. CDR3 size: 17 residues. Written as DNA, the CDR3 is TGCAGCGTTTCGGGGATTGGGCAGGGGGACAACCCCTATGGCTACACCTTC. Residues: CSVSGIGQGDNPYGYTF.

Of note for this clone: At one end, the junction sequence differs from germline, possibly due to a read error. This chain joins TRBV6-5 and TRBJ1-3; the match to TRBD1 covers 7 bases. Germline values: CDR1 MNHEY, CDR2 SVGAGI. The CDR3 covers 15 residues. CDR3 loop: CASTYRGSSGNTIYF. The CDR3 DNA sequence: TGTGCCAGCACTTACAGGGGAAGCTCTGGAAACACCATATATTTT.

The J gene is TRBJ1-4, the V gene TRBV18; 7 nucleotides match TRBD1. Germline V CDR1 and CDR2: KGHSH, LQKENI. Unmatched junction bases numbered 10, after V lost 5 bases and J lost 4 bases. The CDR3 covers 16 residues. The DNA of the CDR3 is TGTGCCAGCTCAAGGGACAGTTTAATGGGTAATGAAAAACTGTTTTTT. Protein: CASSRDSLMGNEKLFF.

On this clone: At the DNA level, this CDR3 is encoded by other sequences in the same sample as well. V and J are TRBV18 and TRBJ1-1; no clear D. Trimming cost V 3 bases and J 0 bases, with 5 bases left between them. Per the germline V gene, CDR1 is KGHSH and CDR2 is LQKENI. CDR3 length: 13 amino acids. CDR3 amino acids: CASSPGVNTEAFF. The CDR3, as DNA: TGTGCCAGCTCACCTGGGGTGAACACTGAAGCTTTCTTT.

CDR3 coding DNA: TGCGCCAGCAGCTTGGCGGCAGGGGGCCACAATGAGCAGTTCTTC. Translating it yields CASSLAAGGHNEQFF. The chain employs TRBV5-1 and TRBJ2-1; 8 bases agree with TRBD1. Germline-derived CDR1 and CDR2 are SGHRS and YFSETQ. Trimming cost V 0 bases and J 5 bases; bases outside gene matches: 4. The CDR3 has 15 amino acids. Full variable domain (rest looked up from reference TRBV5-1 and TRBJ2-1): KAGVTQTPRYLIKTRGQQVTLSCSPISGHRSVSWYQQTPGQGLQFLFEYFSETQRNKGNFPGRFSGRQFSNSRSEMNVSTLELGDSALYLCASSLAAGGHNEQFFGPGTRLTVL.

The rearrangement links TRBV3-1 (or the pseudogene TRBV3-2) to TRBJ1-2; 8 bases agree with TRBD1. The germline gives CDR1 LGHDT, CDR2 YNNKEL (reference sequence). The CDR3 sequence is 18 residues long. Unmatched junction bases numbered 9, after V lost 0 bases and J lost 0 bases. CDR3 residues: CASSQDRDRPLANYGYTF. In DNA form, the CDR3 reads TGTGCCAGCAGCCAAGACCGGGACAGGCCTTTAGCTAACTATGGCTACACCTTC.

This clone was recorded once. The chain employs TRBV7-2 and TRBJ1-1; no clear D. The CDR3 is made up of 9 amino acids. V was shortened by 1 base and J by 11 bases, with 2 bases between the two germline ends. Germline CDR1 SGHTA, CDR2 FQGNSA. The CDR3 loop reads CASSLDAFF. The CDR3 nucleotides are TGTGCCAGCAGCTTAGACGCTTTCTTT.

J is TRBJ1-2 and V is TRBV9, with D possibly matching TRBD1 (6 bases). The CDR3 length is 16 residues. Germline-derived CDR1 and CDR2 are SGDLS and YYNGEE. Trimming removed 0 bases from V and 4 bases from J, with 16 bases in between. This chain's CDR3 is CASSVDKTGRAYGYTF. The CDR3 coding sequence is TGTGCCAGCAGCGTAGATAAGACAGGCCGCGCCTATGGCTACACCTTC.

The chain uses TRBV28 and TRBJ1-1, with 9 bases lining up with TRBD1. In germline, CDR1 is MDHEN, CDR2 SYDVKM. The V gene end was trimmed by 2 bases and the J gene end by 6 bases; junction bases not matched to a gene: 7. The CDR3 sequence is 15 residues long. The CDR3 is CASSLLRQGGAEAFF. The DNA for the CDR3 is TGTGCCAGCAGTTTACTGAGACAGGGGGGGGCTGAAGCTTTCTTT.

J is TRBJ2-2 and V is TRBV6-2 or TRBV6-3; D is unresolved. CDR3 length: 15 amino acids. Germline lookup yields CDR1 MNHEY and CDR2 SVGEGT. V lost 4 bases to trimming and J lost 3 bases, with 12 bases between them. In nucleotides, the CDR3 is TGTGCCAGCAGTTCCGCGTCCCCGGACACCGGGGAGCTGTTTTTT. As protein: CASSSASPDTGELFF.

This rearrangement joins TRBV11-2 to TRBJ2-7; no reliable D call. The CDR3 runs to 15 residues. With 6 bases removed from V and 0 bases from J, the gap between germline ends came to 15 bases. Per germline, CDR1 SGHAT and CDR2 FQNNGV. This chain's CDR3 is CASRTHVSPSYEQYF. The CDR3 nucleotides read TGTGCCAGCAGGACACACGTAAGCCCCTCCTACGAGCAGTACTTC.

This clone showed up just a few times. The chain joins TRBV12-3 or TRBV12-4 to TRBJ1-2; 8 positions match TRBD1. V was pared by 3 bases and J by 8 bases, with 5 bases of the junction left unmatched. The CDR3 totals 13 residues. This chain's CDR3 is CASSLGRGRGYTF. The CDR3 coding sequence is TGTGCCAGCAGTTTGGGCAGGGGGCGAGGCTACACCTTC.

V is TRBV5-1 and J is TRBJ1-1; the match to TRBD1 covers 11 bases. CDR3 length equals 15 residues. The trim removed 0 bases at V and 6 bases at J, leaving 4 bases unmatched. Germline CDR1 and CDR2: SGHRS and YFSETQ. CDR3 in amino acids: CASSLAPGQGAEAFF. The CDR3 DNA follows: TGCGCCAGCAGCTTGGCCCCGGGACAGGGGGCTGAAGCTTTCTTT.

The chain is built from TRBV18 and TRBJ1-1, with 11 bases lining up with TRBD1. The V gene end was trimmed by 6 bases and the J gene end by 4 bases; junction bases not matched to a gene: 4. Germline-derived CDR1 and CDR2 are KGHSH and LQKENI. This CDR3 has 14 amino acids. This CDR3 reads CASSGGQGATEAFF. The CDR3 nucleotides are TGTGCCAGCTCGGGCGGACAGGGGGCCACTGAAGCTTTCTTT.

This clone showed up just once. The V and J genes are TRBV19 and TRBJ2-2; D is uncertain. CDR1 and CDR2 (germline): LNHDA, SQIVND (reference sequence). Trimming left V 7 bases short and J 7 bases short, with 16 bases between. This CDR3 contains 14 residues. CDR3 DNA: TGTGCCAGTACCCCAATGGGTTCGAGCGGGGAGCTGTTTTTT. Amino acids: CASTPMGSSGELFF.